Following are 17 T cell receptor beta chains from one sample sequenced in a study of T cells expressing NK-cell markers. TCRdb re-called the 5' RACE reads and gives one entry per CDR3 protein, without DNA. The specimen's table records about 450,000 distinct CDR3 sequences. The material sequenced was blood T cells: a sorted CD56 or NKG2C T cell subset, CD4+ or CD8+ T cells, or bulk PBMC T cells (not recorded which). Every receptor here comes from a woman between 18 and 70 years old in good health.

J is TRBJ1-4 and V is TRBV5-5. This CDR3 has 15 residues. Germline CDR1 reads SGHKS; CDR2 reads YYEKEE (reference sequence). The CDR3 here is CASSLAGSYNEKLFF.

The CDR3 here is CAWRDPYSPLHF. This chain connects TRBV30 to TRBJ1-6. CDR1 GTSNPN and CDR2 SVGIG come from the germline V gene (reference sequence). This CDR3 is 12 amino acids long.

The J gene is TRBJ2-2, the V gene TRBV5-4. Germline CDR1 reads SGHNT; CDR2 reads YYREEE (reference sequence). The CDR3 length is 15 residues. The CDR3 sequence is CASSLERLNTGELFF.

This rearrangement joins TRBV4-2 to TRBJ2-3; the D call from TCRdb, TRBD2, cannot be confirmed without DNA. This CDR3 has 16 amino acids. CDR1 and CDR2 (germline): LGHNA, YNFKEQ. CDR3: CASSQGSGGASDTQYF.

This chain links TRBV30 with TRBJ2-1. This CDR3 is 15 amino acids long. Germline CDR1 and CDR2: GTSNPN and SVGIG (reference sequence). CDR3 sequence reads: CAGTHSTDFYNEQFF.

The V and J genes are TRBV3-1 and TRBJ1-6; the D call from TCRdb, TRBD1, cannot be confirmed without DNA. In germline, CDR1 is LGHDT, CDR2 YNNKEL (reference sequence). The length of the CDR3 is 15 residues. The CDR3 here is CSSSTRQGVGSPLHF.

The rearrangement uses TRBV15 and TRBJ2-1; the D gene TCRdb calls, TRBD1, cannot be checked with no DNA. The germline V gene has CDR1 LNHNV and CDR2 YYDKDF (reference sequence). The CDR3 totals 14 residues. CDR3 loop: CATRGLPYPGEQFF.

This sequence joins TRBV10-3 and TRBJ1-1. The CDR3 sequence is 14 residues long. From germline, CDR1 is ENHRY and CDR2 SYGVKD. CDR3 protein: CAISESLGNAEAFF.

The rearrangement joins TRBV6-2 or TRBV6-3 to TRBJ1-1. Germline assignment: CDR1 MNHEY and CDR2 SVGEGT. CDR3 size: 14 residues. The CDR3 loop is CASSGNRRDTEAFF.

The V and J genes are TRBV12-3 or TRBV12-4 and TRBJ1-2; TCRdb lists TRBD1, though no DNA is available to test this call. The CDR3 sequence is 14 residues long. The CDR3 protein is CASSRRQGIDGYTF.

V gene TRBV5-1 combines with J gene TRBJ1-6; the TRBD1 assignment by TCRdb is unverifiable without DNA. Germline lookup yields CDR1 SGHRS and CDR2 YFSETQ. The CDR3 is 16 residues long. CDR3 loop: CASSLGDPGGSSPLHF.

The chain employs TRBV4-3 and TRBJ1-5. The CDR3 has 17 residues. CDR1 and CDR2 (germline): LGHNA, YSLEER. CDR3 sequence reads: CASSQDLEESTPSPQHF.

V usage is TRBV6-4 and J usage is TRBJ1-2; lacking DNA, the TRBD1 call made by TCRdb goes unchecked. The CDR3 runs 18 residues. The V gene's germline CDR1 is MRHNA and CDR2 SNTAGT. The CDR3 sequence is CASIRMSWDVGVTYGYTF.

J is TRBJ2-7 and V is TRBV18. CDR1 and CDR2 from the germline V gene are KGHSH and LQKENI. The CDR3 extends over 13 amino acids. CDR3 loop: CASSPPGWYEQYF.

The rearrangement links TRBV4-3 to TRBJ2-5; TCRdb lists TRBD2, though no DNA is available to test this call. There are 19 residues in the CDR3. CDR1 is LGHNA and CDR2 is YSLEER in the germline V gene. CDR3 amino acids: CASSQDNPPRQGDPETQYF.

The chain is built from TRBV28 and TRBJ2-7; the TCRdb D gene call, TRBD2, has no DNA to confirm it. The CDR3 runs 14 residues. The V gene's germline CDR1 is MDHEN and CDR2 SYDVKM. The CDR3 region is CASRTSLVLGEQYF.

The chain joins TRBV29-1 to TRBJ1-2; TCRdb picks TRBD1, but there is no DNA to check that call. The CDR3 covers 13 residues. From germline, CDR1 is SQVTM and CDR2 ANQGSEA. CDR3 residues: CSTWDRGVYGYTF.